The clone carrying this T cell receptor (beta chain) was found a few times. Its cognate antigen is unknown. Included in the TCR beta cDNA libraries were unique molecular identifiers. TCRdb called the PCR reads again in MiXCR, with one record for every CDR3 protein. The sample lists about 800,000 distinct CDR3 sequences; roughly 27% were seen once. This entry is derived from a study of post-analysis software for immune sequencing data. Overall study results and limits: Those samples that were prepared in the same batch co-clustered strongly by F measure.

Source material: blood. This TCR came from a girl aged 10 to 17 with multiple sclerosis.

The CDR3 loop is CSASSGSWGEQFF. In nucleotides, the CDR3 is TGCAGTGCCTCAAGCGGGAGTTGGGGTGAGCAGTTCTTC. The chain recombines TRBV20-1 with TRBJ2-1; 8 bases map to TRBD2. CDR1 is DFQATT, CDR2 SNEGSKA, per germline (reference sequence). This CDR3 is 13 amino acids long. V was pared by 6 bases and J by 9 bases, with 10 bases of the junction left unmatched.